The 22 T cell receptor beta chains in this list originate from one sample, sequenced in a study of T cell responses to AZD1222 COVID-19 vaccine. The table came from immunoSEQ multiplex PCR; TCRdb's copy has only in-frame clones and leaves some out. This repertoire shows 120,000 or so clones, more than 75% found once; its top ten account for 3.5%. This specimen consisted of peripheral blood, obtained 28 days after the second AZD1222 dose. Receptor source: an adult who received the AZD1222 COVID-19 vaccine.

The chain employs TRBV27 and TRBJ1-1; D gene unclear. The V gene lost 4 bases and the J gene lost 9 bases, with 18 bases spanning the gap. CDR1 MNHEY and CDR2 SMNVEV come from the germline V gene (reference sequence). This CDR3 has 14 amino acids. The CDR3 protein is CASSWSAAGGKAFF. The CDR3 DNA reads as TGTGCCAGCAGTTGGTCGGCCGCGGGAGGTAAAGCTTTCTTT.

The chain links TRBV10-3 to TRBJ1-2; D unclear. The CDR3 has 15 residues. The V end lost 0 bases, the J end lost 4 bases, and 12 bases lay between the germline ends. CDR1 ENHRY and CDR2 SYGVKD come from the germline V gene. CDR3 sequence: CAISESSGVRYGYTF. In DNA form, the CDR3 reads TGTGCCATCAGTGAGTCGAGTGGGGTCCGCTATGGCTACACCTTC.

The chain is built from TRBV28 and TRBJ1-5, with a weak D call TRBD1 (5 bases). The ends were cut back, 7 bases at V and 5 bases at J, with 21 bases in the middle. The CDR3 has 16 residues. Looked up from germline, CDR1 is MDHEN and CDR2 is SYDVKM. This CDR3 reads CASNVFGGAGHQPQHF. CDR3 nucleotides: TGTGCCAGCAATGTTTTCGGGGGAGCGGGACATCAGCCCCAGCATTTT.

The chain recombines TRBV27 with TRBJ2-2; D is perhaps TRBD2 (5 bases). Trimming took off 5 bases at V and 6 bases at J, with 13 bases between the two ends. The CDR3 spans 14 residues. Germline V gene sequence: CDR1 MNHEY, CDR2 SMNVEV (reference sequence). CDR3 amino acids: CASSRGGKPGELFF. As DNA, the CDR3 is TGTGCCAGCAGTCGCGGAGGAAAACCCGGGGAGCTGTTTTTT.

J is TRBJ1-1 and V is TRBV29-1; 7 nucleotides line up with TRBD1. Germline V gives CDR1 SQVTM, CDR2 ANQGSEA. CDR3 length equals 15 residues. Unmatched junction bases numbered 13, after V lost 4 bases and J lost 5 bases. The CDR3 protein is CSVAAGGGRITEAFF. DNA for the CDR3: TGCAGCGTTGCCGCAGGGGGGGGTAGGATAACTGAAGCTTTCTTT.

This clone was detected a few times. The chain combines TRBV29-1 with TRBJ1-4; D is perhaps TRBD1 (5 bases). The V end lost 4 bases, the J end lost 8 bases, and 14 bases lay between the germline ends. CDR1 is SQVTM and CDR2 is ANQGSEA in the germline V gene. This CDR3 spans 13 amino acids. CDR3 sequence reads: CSVVVREGEKLFF. As DNA, the CDR3 is TGCAGCGTTGTCGTAAGGGAGGGGGAAAAACTGTTTTTT.

The table lists this clone with a few counts. The V gene is TRBV3-1 (or the pseudogene TRBV3-2), the J gene TRBJ1-1, with D possibly being TRBD1 (6 bases). The CDR3 contains 14 residues. Germline values: CDR1 LGHDT, CDR2 YNNKEL (reference sequence). V lost 2 bases and J lost 1, with 8 bases in between. The chain's CDR3 is CASSQLQGNTEAFF. DNA for the CDR3: TGTGCCAGCAGCCAATTACAGGGGAACACTGAAGCTTTCTTT.

The chain links TRBV7-9 to TRBJ2-5; either TRBD1 or TRBD2 may supply D (6 bases each). Germline lookup yields CDR1 SEHNR and CDR2 FQNEAQ (reference sequence). The CDR3 contains 14 residues. V lost 5 bases to trimming and J lost 1 base, with 11 bases between them. The CDR3 bases are TGTGCCAGCAGCAAAGGGGGGCCCCAAGAGACCCAGTACTTC. This translates into CASSKGGPQETQYF.

The chain has TRBV19 and TRBJ1-1; a weak D match, TRBD1 (5 bases). V was cut by 3 bases and J by 1 base, with 15 bases left in between. CDR3 length: 16 amino acids. The germline V gene has CDR1 LNHDA and CDR2 SQIVND (reference sequence). The CDR3 sequence: CASSMRALGENTEAFF. The CDR3 DNA reads TGTGCCAGTAGTATGAGGGCACTGGGGGAGAACACTGAAGCTTTCTTT.

The chain recombines TRBV5-1 with TRBJ1-2; the D gene is possibly TRBD1 (6 bases). The germline V and J ends were trimmed by 0 bases and 8 bases, with 11 bases remaining between them. This CDR3 comprises 13 residues. Germline lookup yields CDR1 SGHRS and CDR2 YFSETQ. CDR3 loop: CASSLAQGGGYTF. The CDR3 DNA reads as TGCGCCAGCAGCTTGGCACAGGGAGGCGGCTACACCTTC.

The chain joins TRBV4-3 to TRBJ1-4, with 9 bases aligning to TRBD1. The CDR3 extends over 16 amino acids. The V gene end was trimmed by 2 bases and the J gene end by 8 bases; junction bases not matched to a gene: 9. The V gene's germline CDR1 is LGHNA and CDR2 YSLEER. The DNA of the CDR3 is TGCGCCAGCAGCCAACCCGGGACAGGGATCGGGGAAAAACTGTTTTTT. This translates into CASSQPGTGIGEKLFF.

The rearrangement uses TRBV7-3 and TRBJ2-1; a possible D gene is TRBD2 (5 bases). Germline-derived CDR1 and CDR2 are SGHTA and FQGTGA. Trimming cost V 5 bases and J 4 bases, with 21 bases left between them. The CDR3 totals 17 residues. The CDR3 spells CASSIDRGKSEYNEQFF. The CDR3 nucleotides read TGTGCCAGCAGCATCGATCGAGGGAAATCCGAATACAATGAGCAGTTCTTC.

The J gene is TRBJ1-2, the V gene TRBV30; D is ambiguous. The CDR3 contains 15 residues. Germline CDR1 and CDR2: GTSNPN and SVGIG (reference sequence). V shed 5 bases and J shed 2 bases, with 18 bases lying between them. DNA for the CDR3: TGTGCCTGGGGTGGTGCTAGTGGAGGGAACTATGGCTACACCTTC. Its translation is CAWGGASGGNYGYTF.

This chain links TRBV11-3 with TRBJ1-2; tentatively, D is TRBD1 (6 bases). CDR3 size: 13 residues. V was trimmed by 4 bases and J by 2 bases, leaving 8 bases between them. Germline V lookup: CDR1 SGHNT, CDR2 YENEEA. The CDR3 sequence is CASSSGQNYGYTF. The CDR3 nucleotides read TGTGCCAGCAGCTCCGGACAGAACTATGGCTACACCTTC.

This chain joins TRBV15 and TRBJ2-1; 10 bases align to TRBD2. CDR1 and CDR2 (germline): LNHNV, YYDKDF (reference sequence). This CDR3 is built from 15 residues. J was trimmed by 11 bases and V by 4 bases; bases with no gene match: 11. The CDR3 is CATSTTLTTSGKQFF. The CDR3 DNA sequence: TGTGCCACCAGCACGACACTGACTACTAGCGGGAAGCAGTTCTTC.

This clone came up a few times. The chain uses TRBV5-1 and TRBJ1-2, with D unresolved. There are 16 residues in the CDR3. V lost 0 bases to trimming and J lost 5 bases, with 17 bases between them. CDR1 and CDR2 from the germline V gene are SGHRS and YFSETQ. CDR3 loop: CASSLEGGKGGYGYTF. The CDR3 nucleotides read TGCGCCAGCAGCTTGGAGGGCGGGAAAGGAGGGTATGGCTACACCTTC.

V is TRBV21-1 and J is TRBJ2-3; the table's TRBD1 call for D was not verified on the DNA. TRBV21-1 is a recognized pseudogene. The CDR3 extends over 20 amino acids. CDR3: CASSKFVSQGADASTDTQYF. In DNA form, the CDR3 reads TGTGCCAGCAGCAAATTCGTGTCGCAGGGGGCAGACGCTAGCACAGATACGCAGTATTTT.

This rearrangement joins TRBV4-2 to TRBJ1-1; 8 bases map to TRBD1. Per germline, CDR1 LGHNA and CDR2 YNFKEQ. V lost 0 bases, J lost 4 bases, and 22 bases stayed unmatched. The length of the CDR3 is 21 residues. This chain's CDR3 is CASSQEYPSRGPEQPTTEAFF. CDR3 nucleotide sequence: TGTGCCAGCAGCCAAGAGTACCCCTCCAGGGGGCCCGAACAACCAACCACTGAAGCTTTCTTT.

This chain connects TRBV28 to TRBJ1-2, with D unresolved. The CDR3 is 14 residues long. Deletions cut 6 bases from V and 7 bases from J, with 18 bases between. Germline-derived CDR1 and CDR2 are MDHEN and SYDVKM. In DNA, the CDR3 is TGTGCCAGCAGGCCGTACGGGATGGCTCGTGGCTACACCTTC. Encoded protein: CASRPYGMARGYTF.

The chain couples TRBV7-3 to TRBJ1-4; D remains ambiguous. Deletions cut 5 bases from V and 5 bases from J, with 15 bases between. This CDR3 is built from 15 residues. Germline V gene lookup returns CDR1 SGHTA and CDR2 FQGTGA. The CDR3 loop is CASSPSWQANEKLFF. The CDR3 DNA reads as TGTGCCAGCAGCCCGTCTTGGCAGGCGAATGAAAAACTGTTTTTT.

This chain links TRBV11-2 with TRBJ2-1; TRBD2 is a possible D gene (5 bases). CDR3 size: 11 residues. The germline V gene has CDR1 SGHAT and CDR2 FQNNGV. V dropped 5 bases and J dropped 6 bases, with 5 bases sitting between them. In nucleotides, the CDR3 is TGTGCCAGCAGCCTAGCCAATGAGCAGTTCTTC. This translates into CASSLANEQFF.

V usage is TRBV7-3 and J usage is TRBJ1-3; D gene unclear. Germline loops: CDR1 SGHTA, CDR2 FQGTGA. V was pared by 1 base and J by 0 bases, with 10 bases between. The CDR3 consists of 16 residues. The CDR3 nucleotides read TGTGCCAGCAGCTTAAGTCCGGACTCCTCTGGAAACACCATATATTTT. Translation gives CASSLSPDSSGNTIYF.